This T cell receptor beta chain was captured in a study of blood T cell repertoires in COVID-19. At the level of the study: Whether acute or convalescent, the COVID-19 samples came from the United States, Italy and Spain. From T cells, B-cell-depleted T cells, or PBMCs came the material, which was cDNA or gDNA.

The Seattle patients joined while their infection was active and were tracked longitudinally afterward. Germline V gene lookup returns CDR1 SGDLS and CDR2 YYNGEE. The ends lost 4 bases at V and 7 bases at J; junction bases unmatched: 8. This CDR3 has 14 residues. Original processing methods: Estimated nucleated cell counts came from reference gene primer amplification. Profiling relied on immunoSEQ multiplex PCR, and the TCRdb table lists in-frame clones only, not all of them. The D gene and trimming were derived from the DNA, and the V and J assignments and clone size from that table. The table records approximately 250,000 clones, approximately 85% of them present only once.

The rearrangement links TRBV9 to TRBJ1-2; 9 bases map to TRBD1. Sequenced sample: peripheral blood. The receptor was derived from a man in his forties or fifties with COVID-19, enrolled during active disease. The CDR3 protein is CASSSLRQGGGYTF. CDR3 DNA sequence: TGTGCCAGCAGCTCCCTACGACAGGGGGGTGGCTACACCTTC.